The subject of this entry is one TCR beta chain. The antigen it recognizes is unknown. Qualities for individual bases were not recorded, and no much larger clone is one base off. This entry belongs to a study of cytomegalovirus exposure and HLA in healthy donors (dated by TCRdb to the late 2010s). For context, the study as a whole: In an earlier analysis of about 560 of the donors, 276 Gb of sequence data and 90 million to 120 million unique TCR beta sequences from 180 million or so T cells were reported. Approximately 310 gigabases of sequencing data and tens of millions of unique TCR sequences were included in an early release covering roughly 700 HLA-typed donors. The genetic ancestry cluster associated with self-reported Caucasian donors included over 65% of the 300 to 400 genotyped donors. The study was designed to test whether signatures of past pathogen exposure could be identified by cataloging public T cell receptors. The study used immunosequencing to profile the T cell repertoires of some 600 subjects and linked those repertoires to cytomegalovirus serostatus. Besides the first cohort of hundreds of subjects, a separate validation cohort made up of roughly 130 different subjects was used. To predict cytomegalovirus infection status, the study brought together high-throughput TCR immunosequencing, statistical association of individual TCRs with disease status, and machine learning. In a later analysis, previously published TCR beta repertoires from 500 to 750 donors were re-analyzed and high-resolution HLA genotyping was added so that TCR occurrence patterns could be studied. Rather than using new phenotypic data, the later analysis identified candidate immune exposures from TCR beta sequences and from how often those sequences occurred across donors. An earlier analysis of a few hundred of the donors applied high-throughput TCR beta sequencing to assess whether each TCR beta V gene segment acted as functional or pseudogenic. Alongside the repertoire data, information on donor age, sex, ethnicity and CMV serostatus was compiled. Genome-wide SNP genotypes for about 65% of the roughly 700 donors were used in a later genetic analysis, which treated that subset as a discovery cohort. Every repertoire in the discovery cohort had been generated on one and the same sequencing platform. Both class I and class II loci were covered by HLA typing, at four-digit resolution. The number of donors typed differed by locus, with about 620-630 for A, B, C, DRB1 and DQB1, around 500 for DQA1, about 610 for DPA1, and around 430 for DPB1. Four to six DR-DQ haplotypes were handled as single units for association and clustering, since linkage in the cohort was strong. On average, roughly 250,000 unique TCR beta nucleotide sequences were sequenced per donor among fewer than 500 genotyped donors of the cohort, with 15% to 20% of those sequences being non-productive.

The library was produced with the immunoSEQ multiplex PCR assay. For the multiplex PCR, a mixture combining 60 forward primers for TCR Vbeta segments and 13 reverse primers for TCR Jbeta segments was used. The CDR3 region of rearranged TCR beta genes was amplified from genomic DNA with a multiplex PCR assay. On the Illumina HiSeq System, the amplified TCR beta libraries were sequenced as 87-base-pair reads. In the paper's pipeline: A later analysis tallied 75 million to 95 million unique TCR beta chains across the approximately 670 repertoires, and about 12 million of those chains were shared by two or more donors. To remove PCR and sequencing errors, raw reads were error-corrected and collapsed into unique sequences using a nearest-neighbor algorithm that merged closely related sequences. V, D and J gene segments were assigned by aligning CDR3 sequences to IMGT reference sequences. For a sequence to be retained, a match of at least six nucleotides to both a V gene segment and a J gene segment was required. A rearrangement was called productive if the CDR3 had no stop codons and remained in frame with V and J, and every other rearrangement was called non-productive. CDR3 was defined according to IMGT convention as the region running from the second conserved V-encoded cysteine to the conserved J-encoded phenylalanine. The earlier analysis of about 620 of the donors excluded sequences that lacked an unambiguous match to a single V gene segment. An earlier analysis of over 450 of the donors classified V segments as functional when productive rearrangements were above 56.7% and as segregating when the standard deviation between donors was above 5%. A statistical classification framework was developed to diagnose cytomegalovirus status using the catalog of TCR beta chain sequences. In a later analysis, V and J genes were assigned by comparing TCR nucleotide sequences against IMGT/GENE-DB human TR gene sequences. Using the TCRdist pipeline, a later analysis assigned CDR3 sequences along with most-parsimonious VDJ recombination scenarios. A later analysis defined each TCR beta chain by its CDR3 amino acid sequence plus V-gene family, and excluded reads lacking a unique V-gene family. To address suspected cross-contamination and a sequencing artifact, a later analysis removed approximately 600 highly shared, low-generation-probability nucleotide sequences. In a later analysis, a clonal expansion index was calculated for each public chain from normalized within-repertoire ranks of inferred template counts. In a later analysis, generation probabilities were computed with a VDJ recombination model fitted to out-of-frame rearrangements, and the resulting probabilities were checked against IGoR. A later analysis scored TCR-TCR, TCR-HLA and TCR-CMV co-occurrence with hypergeometric tests, applying a repertoire-size bias correction to TCR pairs. A later analysis estimated false discovery rates by permuting HLA or CMV assignments 20 times. A later analysis grouped co-occurring TCRs with DBSCAN, adding TCRdist sequence similarity when clustering within HLA-allele-positive subsets. Repertoires with fewer than 30,000 or more than 120,000 public chains were left out of co-occurrence clustering, as were four to six repertoires with anomalous nucleotide sharing. The table comes from immuneACCESS by way of TCRdb, which keeps in-frame sequences with V and J called. Part of the clones is missing from these tables; in studies checked, under half for an unresolved V gene and the rest for unknown reasons. V, J and clone size derive from that table, while D and trimming were established from the DNA sequence. The sample contains under 150,000 clones, 80% to 85% of them found a single time. About 0.74% of the sample comes from the top ten.

What the research found in general, with its limitations: According to a later analysis, parvovirus B19, influenza, CMV and Epstein-Barr virus appeared linked to several top co-occurrence clusters. Only TCR beta chains were sequenced in this cohort, and the absence of alpha or paired-chain data limited detectable features. A later genetic analysis associated a missense DCLRE1C variant with V-gene and J-gene trimming of TCR beta chains, and an independent cohort replicated the association. The study listed approximately 150 TCR beta chains as associated with cytomegalovirus. Most TCR sequences were observed very rarely across donors, whereas some public TCRs were present in many individuals. A cluster of highly shared sequence variants was judged likely to be a technical artifact of the sequencing pipeline. Presence/absence analyses assumed roughly uniform sequencing depth across donors, an assumption that may not hold. According to the authors, the approach could potentially be generalized to other disease states and immunological phenotypes. A further reported finding was that TCR beta sequences accurately predicted the HLA-A and HLA-B alleles for most subjects in the first cohort. Because counts were too low, seventeen rarely observed V segments, including chromosome 9 orphons, were excluded from the earlier analysis of some 590 of the donors. Most CMV-associated TCR beta chains appeared to be HLA-restricted in a later analysis, and the HLA associations seemed to be driven largely by CMV exposure. Immune exposure information for the cohort was limited to CMV serostatus. In an earlier analysis of some 550 of the donors, most TCR beta V segments were observed in productive rearrangements about 90% or about 30% of the time, broadly matching IMGT annotations. In a later analysis, 16,951 TCR beta sequences were associated with specific HLA alleles at a false discovery rate of 0.05. Because some donors lacked HLA typing at each locus, the association tests relied only on the typed subset. Because the 87-base-pair reads could not distinguish some IMGT-functional V segments, including TRBV6-2 and TRBV6-3, those segments were excluded. Compared with equally common non-associated chains, HLA-associated TCR beta chains in a later analysis were more clonally expanded and had lower generation probabilities. When HLA alleles, especially DR and DQ, strongly co-occurred, attributing TCR associations to individual alleles was difficult. Linkage disequilibrium might explain the correlated functional status among segregating V segments, but an unknown experimental factor could not be excluded. A later analysis found that TCR association rates varied across HLA loci, with DRB1 alleles showing the most associated TCRs and HLA-C alleles the fewest. Compared with the roughly 670-donor mean, donors in an Asian-associated ancestry cluster had fewer N-insertions in productive TCRs, according to a later genetic analysis. A few of the identified cytomegalovirus-associated TCR beta chains were confirmed in vitro to be specific for cytomegalovirus antigens. In both the original and validation cohorts, the classifier was reported to diagnose cytomegalovirus status with high specificity and sensitivity.

Including cysteine and phenylalanine, the CDR3 has 13 amino acids. Only the CDR3 region is kept as DNA, spanning 39 bases read in frame from base 1. Based on the germline V gene, the CDR1 and CDR2 sequences are MNHEY and SVGAGI. Between the V and J ends, shortened by 6 bases and 1 base respectively, the junction contains 7 bases. The cohort comprised under 700 healthy bone marrow donors. At the time of sampling, all cohort members were nominally healthy, though unrecorded immune exposures were likely present. The donor tested CMV seronegative and was one of the 352 seronegative cohort members. Each donor provided a peripheral blood sample, and peripheral blood mononuclear cells were used for TCR beta sequencing. The Qiagen DNeasy Blood Extraction Kit was used to extract genomic DNA from the blood cell samples.

The chain joins TRBV6-5 to TRBJ1-5, and TRBD1 may be the D gene, going by 5 matching bases. The TCR sequence derives from a young man in good health and CMV-seronegative. The source material was PBMCs. The CDR3: CASREGSNQPQHF. The sequenced DNA is TGTGCCAGCAGGGAGGGGAGCAATCAGCCCCAGCATTTT.